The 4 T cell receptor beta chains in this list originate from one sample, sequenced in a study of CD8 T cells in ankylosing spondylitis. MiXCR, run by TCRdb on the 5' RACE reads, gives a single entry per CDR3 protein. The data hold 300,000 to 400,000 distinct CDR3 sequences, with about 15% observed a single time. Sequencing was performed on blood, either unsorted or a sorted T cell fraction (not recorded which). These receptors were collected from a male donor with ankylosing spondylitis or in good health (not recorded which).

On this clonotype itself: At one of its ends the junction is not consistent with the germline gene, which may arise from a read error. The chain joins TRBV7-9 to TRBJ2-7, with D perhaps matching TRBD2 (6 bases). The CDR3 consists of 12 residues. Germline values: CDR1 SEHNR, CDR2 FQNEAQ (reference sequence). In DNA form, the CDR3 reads TGTGCCAGCAGCTTAAACCGGGGACTCGAGCACTTC. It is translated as CASSLNRGLEHF.

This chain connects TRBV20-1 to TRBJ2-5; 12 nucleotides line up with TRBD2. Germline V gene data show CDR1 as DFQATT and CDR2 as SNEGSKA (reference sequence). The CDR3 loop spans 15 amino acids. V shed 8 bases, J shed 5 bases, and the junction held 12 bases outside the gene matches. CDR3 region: CSTPILAGGGETQYF. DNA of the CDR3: TGCAGTACGCCAATACTAGCGGGGGGCGGGGAGACCCAGTACTTC.

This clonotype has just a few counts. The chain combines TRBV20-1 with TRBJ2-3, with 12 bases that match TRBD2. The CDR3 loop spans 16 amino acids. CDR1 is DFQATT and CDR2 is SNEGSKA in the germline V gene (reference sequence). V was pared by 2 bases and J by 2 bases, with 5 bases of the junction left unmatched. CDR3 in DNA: TGCAGTGCTAGACTAGCGGGAGGGCCCATCACAGATACGCAGTATTTT. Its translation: CSARLAGGPITDTQYF.

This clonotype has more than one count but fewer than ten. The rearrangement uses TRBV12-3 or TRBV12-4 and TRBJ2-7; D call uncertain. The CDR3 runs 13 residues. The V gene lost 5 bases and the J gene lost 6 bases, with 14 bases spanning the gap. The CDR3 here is CASSPLTNAEQYF. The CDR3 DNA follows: TGTGCCAGCAGTCCTCTGACCAACGCCGAGCAGTACTTC.